The TCR beta chain described here comes from a study of blood T cell repertoires in COVID-19. Trimming pared 1 base from V and 6 bases from J, leaving 20 bases between. The CDR3 totals 17 residues. Per the germline V gene, CDR1 is SGHAT and CDR2 is FQNNGV. Libraries were prepared by immunoSEQ multiplex PCR; TCRdb keeps only in-frame clonotypes and omits some of them. The sample consists of roughly 500,000 clones, 85% to 90% of them appearing once. The rearrangement joins TRBV11-2 to TRBJ2-3, with D possibly matching TRBD1 (6 bases). Sequenced sample: PBMCs or T cells enriched from blood (not recorded which). The TCR sequence derives from a woman between 40 and 50 years old who had recovered from COVID-19. The CDR3 sequence is CASSLAPRTVSPDTQYF. The CDR3 nucleotides are TGTGCCAGCAGCTTAGCACCTAGGACAGTTAGCCCGGATACGCAGTATTTT.